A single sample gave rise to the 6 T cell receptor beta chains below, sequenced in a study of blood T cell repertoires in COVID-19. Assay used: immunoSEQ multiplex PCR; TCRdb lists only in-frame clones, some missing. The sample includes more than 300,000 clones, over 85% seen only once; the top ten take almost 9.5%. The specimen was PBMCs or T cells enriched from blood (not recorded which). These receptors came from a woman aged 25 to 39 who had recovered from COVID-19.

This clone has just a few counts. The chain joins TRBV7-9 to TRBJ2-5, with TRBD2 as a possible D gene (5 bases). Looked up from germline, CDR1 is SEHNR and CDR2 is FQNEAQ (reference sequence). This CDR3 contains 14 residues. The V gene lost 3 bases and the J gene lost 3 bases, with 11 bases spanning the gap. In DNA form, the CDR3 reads TGTGCCAGCAGCTTTTCGGGATCCGAAGAGACCCAGTACTTC. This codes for CASSFSGSEETQYF. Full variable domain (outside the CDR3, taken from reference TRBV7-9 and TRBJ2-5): DTGVSQNPRHKITKRGQNVTFRCDPISEHNRLYWYRQTLGQGPEFLTYFQNEAQLEKSRLLSDRFSAERPKGSFSTLEIQRTEQGDSAMYLCASSFSGSEETQYFGPGTRLLVL.

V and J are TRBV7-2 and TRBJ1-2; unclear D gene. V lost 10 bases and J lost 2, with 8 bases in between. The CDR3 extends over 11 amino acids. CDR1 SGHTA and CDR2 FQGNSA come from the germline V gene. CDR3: CATDGNYGYTF. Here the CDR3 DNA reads TGTGCCACCGACGGGAACTATGGCTACACCTTC.

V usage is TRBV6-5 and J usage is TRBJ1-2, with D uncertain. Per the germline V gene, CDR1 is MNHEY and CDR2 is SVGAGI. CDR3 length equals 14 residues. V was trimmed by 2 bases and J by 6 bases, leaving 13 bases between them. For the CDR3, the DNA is TGTGCCAGCAGTTACGGTCAAGAGGAAGATGGCTACACCTTC. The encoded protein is CASSYGQEEDGYTF.

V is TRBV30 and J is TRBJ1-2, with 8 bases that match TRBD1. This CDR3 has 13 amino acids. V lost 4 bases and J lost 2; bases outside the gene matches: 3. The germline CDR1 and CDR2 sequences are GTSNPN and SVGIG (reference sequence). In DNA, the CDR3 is TGTGCCTGGAACGCAGGGGGCAACTATGGCTACACCTTC. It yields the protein CAWNAGGNYGYTF.

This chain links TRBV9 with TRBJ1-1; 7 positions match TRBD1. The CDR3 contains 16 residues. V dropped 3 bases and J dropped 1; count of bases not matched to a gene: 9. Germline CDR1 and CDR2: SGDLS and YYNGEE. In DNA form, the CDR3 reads TGTGCCAGCAGCGGGGAAATGACAGGGTGGAACACTGAAGCTTTCTTT. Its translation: CASSGEMTGWNTEAFF.

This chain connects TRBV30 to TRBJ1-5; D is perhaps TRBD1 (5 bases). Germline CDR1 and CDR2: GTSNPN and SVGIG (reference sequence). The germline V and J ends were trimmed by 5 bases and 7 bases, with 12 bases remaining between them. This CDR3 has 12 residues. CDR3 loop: CAWGGGGQPQHF. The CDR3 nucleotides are TGTGCCTGGGGAGGCGGGGGACAGCCCCAGCATTTT.